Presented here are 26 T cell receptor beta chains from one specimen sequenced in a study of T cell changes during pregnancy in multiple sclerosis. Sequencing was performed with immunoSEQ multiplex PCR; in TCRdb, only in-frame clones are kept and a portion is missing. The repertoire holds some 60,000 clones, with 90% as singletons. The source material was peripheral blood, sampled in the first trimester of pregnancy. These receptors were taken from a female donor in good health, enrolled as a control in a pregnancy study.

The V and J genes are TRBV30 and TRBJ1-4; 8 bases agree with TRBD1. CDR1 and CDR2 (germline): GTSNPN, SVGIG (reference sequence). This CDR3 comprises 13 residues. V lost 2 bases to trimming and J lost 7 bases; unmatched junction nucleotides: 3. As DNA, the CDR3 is TGTGCCTGGAGTCGAGACAGGGGTGAAAAACTGTTTTTT. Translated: CAWSRDRGEKLFF.

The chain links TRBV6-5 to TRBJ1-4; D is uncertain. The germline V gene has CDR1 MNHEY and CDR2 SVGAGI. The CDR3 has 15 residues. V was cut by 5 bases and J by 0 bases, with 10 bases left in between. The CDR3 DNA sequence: TGTGCCAGCAGTCAACACAGAGCAACTAATGAAAAACTGTTTTTT. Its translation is CASSQHRATNEKLFF.

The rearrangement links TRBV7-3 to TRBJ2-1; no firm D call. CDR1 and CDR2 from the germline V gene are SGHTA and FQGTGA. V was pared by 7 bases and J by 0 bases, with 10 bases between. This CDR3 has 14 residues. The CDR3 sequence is CASTYQSSYNEQFF. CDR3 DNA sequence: TGTGCCAGCACCTACCAAAGCTCCTACAATGAGCAGTTCTTC.

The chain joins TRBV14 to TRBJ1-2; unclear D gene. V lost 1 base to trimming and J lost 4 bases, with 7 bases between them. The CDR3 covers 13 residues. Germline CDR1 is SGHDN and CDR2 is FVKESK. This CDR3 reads CASSQGQFYGYTF. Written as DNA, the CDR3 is TGTGCCAGCAGCCAAGGGCAGTTCTATGGCTACACCTTC. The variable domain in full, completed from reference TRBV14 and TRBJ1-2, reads EAGVTQFPSHSVIEKGQTVTLRCDPISGHDNLYWYRRVMGKEIKFLLHFVKESKQDESGMPNNRFLAERTGGTYSTLKVQPAELEDSGVYFCASSQGQFYGYTFGSGTRLTVV.

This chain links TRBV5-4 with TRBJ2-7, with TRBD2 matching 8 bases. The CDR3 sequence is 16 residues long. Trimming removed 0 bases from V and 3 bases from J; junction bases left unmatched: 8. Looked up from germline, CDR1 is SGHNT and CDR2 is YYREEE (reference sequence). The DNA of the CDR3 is TGTGCCAGCAGCTTGGCTGGAAGCGGGGGACTCTACGAGCAGTACTTC. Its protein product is CASSLAGSGGLYEQYF.

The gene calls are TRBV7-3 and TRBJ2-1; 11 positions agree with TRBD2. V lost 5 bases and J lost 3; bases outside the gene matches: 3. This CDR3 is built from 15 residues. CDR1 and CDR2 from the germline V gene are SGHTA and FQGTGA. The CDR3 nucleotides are TGTGCCAGCAGCGACGGGACTAGCGGCTACAATGAGCAGTTCTTC. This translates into CASSDGTSGYNEQFF. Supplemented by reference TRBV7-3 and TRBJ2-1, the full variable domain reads GAGVSQTPSNKVTEKGKYVELRCDPISGHTALYWYRQSLGQGPEFLIYFQGTGAADDSGLPNDRFFAVRPEGSVSTLKIQRTERGDSAVYLCASSDGTSGYNEQFFGPGTRLTVL.

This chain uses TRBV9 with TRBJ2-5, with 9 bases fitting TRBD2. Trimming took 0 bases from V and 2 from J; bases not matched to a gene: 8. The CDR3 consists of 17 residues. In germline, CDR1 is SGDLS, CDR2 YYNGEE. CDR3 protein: CASSVEGSGGVQETQYF. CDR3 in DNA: TGTGCCAGCAGCGTAGAAGGTAGCGGGGGTGTTCAAGAGACCCAGTACTTC.

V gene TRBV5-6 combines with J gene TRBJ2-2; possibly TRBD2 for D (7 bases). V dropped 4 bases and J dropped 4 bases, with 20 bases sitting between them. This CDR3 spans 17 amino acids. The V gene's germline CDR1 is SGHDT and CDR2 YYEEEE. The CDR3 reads CASSLLSGGGGTGELFF. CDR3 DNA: TGTGCCAGCAGCCTTCTCTCGGGGGGCGGGGGCACCGGGGAGCTGTTTTTT. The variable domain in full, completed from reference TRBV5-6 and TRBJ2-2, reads DAGVTQSPTHLIKTRGQQVTLRCSPKSGHDTVSWYQQALGQGPQFIFQYYEEEERQRGNFPDRFSGHQFPNYSSELNVNALLLGDSALYLCASSLLSGGGGTGELFFGEGSRLTVL.

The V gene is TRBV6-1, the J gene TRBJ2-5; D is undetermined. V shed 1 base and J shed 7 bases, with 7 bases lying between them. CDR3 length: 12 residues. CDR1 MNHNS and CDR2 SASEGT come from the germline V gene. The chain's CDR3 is CASSEGRRTQYF. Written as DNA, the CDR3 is TGTGCCAGCAGTGAAGGTCGTAGGACCCAGTACTTC.

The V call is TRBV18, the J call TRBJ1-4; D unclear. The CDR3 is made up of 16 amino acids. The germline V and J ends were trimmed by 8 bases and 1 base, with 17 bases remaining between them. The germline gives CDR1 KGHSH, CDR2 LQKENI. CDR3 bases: TGTGCCAGCCAATCATTATTGGCAGGAACTAATGAAAAACTGTTTTTT. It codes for CASQSLLAGTNEKLFF.

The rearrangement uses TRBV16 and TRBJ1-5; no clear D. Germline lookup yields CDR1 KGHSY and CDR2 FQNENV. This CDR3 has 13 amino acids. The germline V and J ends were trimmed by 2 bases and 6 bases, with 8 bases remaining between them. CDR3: CASSQLSSQPQHF. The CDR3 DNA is TGTGCCAGCAGCCAACTATCAAGTCAGCCCCAGCATTTT. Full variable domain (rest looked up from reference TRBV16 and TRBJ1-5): GEEVAQTPKHLVRGEGQKAKLYCAPIKGHSYVFWYQQVLKNEFKFLISFQNENVFDETGMPKERFSAKCLPNSPCSLEIQATKLEDSAVYFCASSQLSSQPQHFGDGTRLSIL.

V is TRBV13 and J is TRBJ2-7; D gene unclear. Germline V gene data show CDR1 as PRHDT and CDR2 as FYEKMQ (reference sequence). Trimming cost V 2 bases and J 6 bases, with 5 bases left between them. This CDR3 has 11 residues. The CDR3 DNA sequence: TGTGCCAGCAGCTTATCGGGCGAGCAGTACTTC. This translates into CASSLSGEQYF.

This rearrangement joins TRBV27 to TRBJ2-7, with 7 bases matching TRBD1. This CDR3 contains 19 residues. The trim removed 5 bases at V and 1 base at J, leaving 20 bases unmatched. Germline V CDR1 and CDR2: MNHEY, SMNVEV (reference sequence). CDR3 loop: CASSPDKNRGRFRSYEQYF. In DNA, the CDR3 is TGTGCCAGCAGTCCAGATAAGAACAGGGGTCGATTCCGTTCCTACGAGCAGTACTTC.

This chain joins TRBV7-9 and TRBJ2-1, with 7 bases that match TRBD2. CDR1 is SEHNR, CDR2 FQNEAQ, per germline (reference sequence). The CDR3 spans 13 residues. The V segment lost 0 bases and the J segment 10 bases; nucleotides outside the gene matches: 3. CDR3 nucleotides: TGTGCCAGCAGCTTAGCGGGAGGGCTAGAGCAGTTCTTC. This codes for CASSLAGGLEQFF.

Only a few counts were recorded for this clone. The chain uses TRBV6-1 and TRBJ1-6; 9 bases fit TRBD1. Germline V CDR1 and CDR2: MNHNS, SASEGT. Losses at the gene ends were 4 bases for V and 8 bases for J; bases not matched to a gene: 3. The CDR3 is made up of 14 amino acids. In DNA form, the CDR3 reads TGTGCCAGCAGTGTACAGGGGGCCCATTCACCCCTCCACTTT. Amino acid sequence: CASSVQGAHSPLHF.

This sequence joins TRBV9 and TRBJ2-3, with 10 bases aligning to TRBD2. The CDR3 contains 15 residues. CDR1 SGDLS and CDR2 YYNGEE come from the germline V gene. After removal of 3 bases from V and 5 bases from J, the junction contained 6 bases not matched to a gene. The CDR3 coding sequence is TGTGCCAGCAGCGCAAGCGGGGGGGGATTAGATACGCAGTATTTT. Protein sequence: CASSASGGGLDTQYF. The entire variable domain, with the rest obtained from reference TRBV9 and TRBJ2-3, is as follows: DSGVTQTPKHLITATGQRVTLRCSPRSGDLSVYWYQQSLDQGLQFLIQYYNGEERAKGNILERFSAQQFPDLHSELNLSSLELGDSALYFCASSASGGGLDTQYFGPGTRLTVL.

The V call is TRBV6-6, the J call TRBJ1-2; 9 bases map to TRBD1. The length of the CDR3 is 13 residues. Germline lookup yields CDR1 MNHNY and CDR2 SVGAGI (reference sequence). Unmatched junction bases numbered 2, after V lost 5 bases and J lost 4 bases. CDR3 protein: CASSRGQGYGYTF. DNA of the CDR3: TGTGCCAGCAGTAGGGGACAGGGCTATGGCTACACCTTC.

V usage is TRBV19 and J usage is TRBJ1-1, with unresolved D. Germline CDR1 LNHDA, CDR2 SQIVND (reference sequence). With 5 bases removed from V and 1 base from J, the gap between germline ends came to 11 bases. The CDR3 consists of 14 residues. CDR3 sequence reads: CASSPPHRNTEAFF. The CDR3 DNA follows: TGTGCCAGTAGTCCCCCCCACAGGAACACTGAAGCTTTCTTT.

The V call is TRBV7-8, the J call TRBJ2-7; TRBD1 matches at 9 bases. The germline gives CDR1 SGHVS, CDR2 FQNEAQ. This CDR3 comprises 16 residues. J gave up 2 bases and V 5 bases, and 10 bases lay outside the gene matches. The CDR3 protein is CASSAEQGAFPYEQYF. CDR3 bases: TGTGCCAGCAGCGCAGAACAGGGGGCGTTCCCCTACGAGCAGTACTTC.

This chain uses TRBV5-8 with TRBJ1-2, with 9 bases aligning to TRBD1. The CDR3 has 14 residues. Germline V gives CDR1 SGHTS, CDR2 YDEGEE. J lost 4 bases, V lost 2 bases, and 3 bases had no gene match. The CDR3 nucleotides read TGTGCCAGCAGCTTTACAGGGGGCAGCTATGGCTACACCTTC. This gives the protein CASSFTGGSYGYTF.

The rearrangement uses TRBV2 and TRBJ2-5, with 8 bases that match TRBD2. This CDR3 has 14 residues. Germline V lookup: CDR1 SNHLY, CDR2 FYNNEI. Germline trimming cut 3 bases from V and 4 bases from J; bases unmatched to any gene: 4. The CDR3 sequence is CASSDGLAGETQYF. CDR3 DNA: TGTGCCAGCAGTGATGGGCTAGCGGGAGAGACCCAGTACTTC.

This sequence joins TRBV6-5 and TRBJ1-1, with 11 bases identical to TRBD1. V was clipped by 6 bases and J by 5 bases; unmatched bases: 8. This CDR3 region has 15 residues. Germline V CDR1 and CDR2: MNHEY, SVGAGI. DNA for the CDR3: TGTGCCAGCAGGGACAGGGGGCGCGGAGGAACTGAAGCTTTCTTT. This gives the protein CASRDRGRGGTEAFF.

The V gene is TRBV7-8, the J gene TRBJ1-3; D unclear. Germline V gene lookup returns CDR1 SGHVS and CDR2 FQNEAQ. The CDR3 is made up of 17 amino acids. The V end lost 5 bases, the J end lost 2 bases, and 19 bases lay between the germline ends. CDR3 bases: TGTGCCAGCAGCCCATATCGCGTCCCGATGCCTGGAAACACCATATATTTT. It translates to CASSPYRVPMPGNTIYF.

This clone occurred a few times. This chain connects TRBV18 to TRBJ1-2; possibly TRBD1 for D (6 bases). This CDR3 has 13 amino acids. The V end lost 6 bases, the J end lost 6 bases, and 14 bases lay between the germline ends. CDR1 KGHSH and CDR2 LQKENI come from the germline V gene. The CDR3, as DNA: TGTGCCAGCTCCCCAACAGGGCAGGATGGCTACACCTTC. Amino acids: CASSPTGQDGYTF.

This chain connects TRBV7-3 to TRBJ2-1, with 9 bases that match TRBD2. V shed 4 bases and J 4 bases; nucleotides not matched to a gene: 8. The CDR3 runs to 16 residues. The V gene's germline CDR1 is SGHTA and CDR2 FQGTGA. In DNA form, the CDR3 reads TGTGCCAGCAGCTCCTTAGCGGGAGCGGGTTACAATGAGCAGTTCTTC. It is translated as CASSSLAGAGYNEQFF.

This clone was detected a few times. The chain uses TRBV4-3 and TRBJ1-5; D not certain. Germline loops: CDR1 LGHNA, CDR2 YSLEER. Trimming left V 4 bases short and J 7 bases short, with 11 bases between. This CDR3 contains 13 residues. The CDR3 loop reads CASSLDLEQPQHF. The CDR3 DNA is TGCGCCAGCAGCCTGGATCTAGAACAGCCCCAGCATTTT.